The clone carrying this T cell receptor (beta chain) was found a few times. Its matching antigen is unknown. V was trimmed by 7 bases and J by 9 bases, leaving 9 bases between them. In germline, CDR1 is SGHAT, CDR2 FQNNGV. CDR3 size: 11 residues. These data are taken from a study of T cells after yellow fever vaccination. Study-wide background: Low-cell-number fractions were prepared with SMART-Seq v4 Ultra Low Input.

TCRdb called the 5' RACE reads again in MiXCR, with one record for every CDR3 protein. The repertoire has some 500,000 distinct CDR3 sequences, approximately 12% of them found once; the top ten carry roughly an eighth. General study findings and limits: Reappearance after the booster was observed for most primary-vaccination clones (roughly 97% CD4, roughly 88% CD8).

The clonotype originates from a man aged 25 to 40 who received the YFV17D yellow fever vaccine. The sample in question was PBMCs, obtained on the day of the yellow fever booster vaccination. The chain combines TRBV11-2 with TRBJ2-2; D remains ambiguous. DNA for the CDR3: TGTGCCAGCAACTCCGGGTGGGAGCTGTTTTTT. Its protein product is CASNSGWELFF.